This TCR beta chain comes out of a study of shared clonotypes between healthy human individuals. Genomic DNA of each subset was evenly split across several immunoSEQ plates. Sequencing used immunoSEQ multiplex PCR; TCRdb keeps in-frame clones, though not all of them. In the table there are roughly 2,300,000 clones, around 90% of which are singletons. The CDR3 runs 14 residues. CDR1 is MNHEY and CDR2 is SVGAGI in the germline V gene. The ends were cut back, 8 bases at V and 8 bases at J, with 18 bases in the middle. This clone was recorded only once. Sequencing was performed on naive CD4+ T cells from PBMCs. Documented subset: CD45RA+ positively selected. The clonotype was recovered from a man between 18 and 35 years old in good health. Some clones in this sample may be carry-over from other donors' samples. The rearrangement links TRBV6-5 to TRBJ2-2; possibly TRBD1 or TRBD2 for D (5 bases each). The CDR3 here is CASALVGVLGELFF. The CDR3 DNA reads TGTGCCAGCGCTCTGGTGGGGGTTCTTGGGGAGCTGTTTTTT.